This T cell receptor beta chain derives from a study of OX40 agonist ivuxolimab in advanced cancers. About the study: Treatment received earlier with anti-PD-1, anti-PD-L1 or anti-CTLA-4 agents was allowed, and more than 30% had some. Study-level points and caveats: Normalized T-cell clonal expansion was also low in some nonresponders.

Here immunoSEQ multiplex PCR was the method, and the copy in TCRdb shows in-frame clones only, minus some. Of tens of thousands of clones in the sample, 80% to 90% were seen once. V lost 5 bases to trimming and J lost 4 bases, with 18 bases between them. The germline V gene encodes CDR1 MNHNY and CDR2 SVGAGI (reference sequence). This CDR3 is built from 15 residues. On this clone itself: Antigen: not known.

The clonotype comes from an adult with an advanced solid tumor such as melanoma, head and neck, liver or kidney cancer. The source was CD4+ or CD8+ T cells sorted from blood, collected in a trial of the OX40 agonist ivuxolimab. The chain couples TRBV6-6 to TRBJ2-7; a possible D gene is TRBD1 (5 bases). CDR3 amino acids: CASSPYRKTTYEQYF. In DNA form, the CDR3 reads TGTGCCAGCAGTCCATACAGGAAGACGACTTACGAGCAGTACTTC.